The 19 T cell receptor beta chains listed next were all sequenced from one sample in a study of cytomegalovirus exposure and HLA in healthy donors. The PCR was carried out with 60 Vbeta primers and 13 Jbeta primers. The data were produced by immunoSEQ multiplex PCR, yet TCRdb's version contains in-frame clones alone and is incomplete. There are approximately 140,000 clones in the sample; 66% occur only once, and under 7.5% lies in the top ten. The sequencing sample was made of PBMCs. All receptors come from an older woman in good health and CMV-seronegative.

V and J are TRBV2 and TRBJ2-7; 12 bases are a match to TRBD2. CDR3 size: 15 residues. Germline V CDR1 and CDR2: SNHLY, FYNNEI. V lost 7 bases to trimming and J lost 6 bases; unmatched junction nucleotides: 10. CDR3 residues: CASIADLAGGAEQYF. CDR3 in DNA: TGTGCCAGCATCGCGGACCTAGCGGGAGGGGCCGAGCAGTACTTC. Drawing the rest from reference TRBV2 and TRBJ2-7, the complete variable domain is EPEVTQTPSHQVTQMGQEVILRCVPISNHLYFYWYRQILGQKVEFLVSFYNNEISEKSEIFDDQFSVERPDGSNFTLKIRSTKLEDSAMYFCASIADLAGGAEQYFGPGTRLTVT.

The V gene is TRBV9, the J gene TRBJ2-5, with 8 bases fitting TRBD2. This CDR3 region has 16 residues. Trimming cost V 3 bases and J 3 bases; bases outside gene matches: 10. CDR1 is SGDLS, CDR2 YYNGEE, per germline. The CDR3 here is CASSETPGLGKETQYF. The CDR3 region has the DNA TGTGCCAGCAGCGAAACGCCGGGACTAGGGAAAGAGACCCAGTACTTC.

The chain is built from TRBV5-1 and TRBJ1-1; no clear D gene. The germline gives CDR1 SGHRS, CDR2 YFSETQ. The CDR3 has 13 residues. V lost 3 bases and J lost 6, with 12 bases in between. The CDR3 sequence: CASSSGLIAEAFF. The DNA of the CDR3 is TGCGCCAGCAGCTCCGGACTCATCGCTGAAGCTTTCTTT.

This clone was counted between two and nine times. The V and J genes are TRBV6-6 and TRBJ1-1; perhaps TRBD1 as D (6 bases). Germline V CDR1 and CDR2: MNHNY, SVGAGI (reference sequence). There are 13 residues in the CDR3. Between the trimmed V and J ends, which lost 4 bases and 6 bases, there was a span of 12 bases. The CDR3 DNA follows: TGTGCCAGCAGTTGGCTACAGGGTTCTGAAGCTTTCTTT. Translated: CASSWLQGSEAFF.

This chain connects TRBV7-9 to TRBJ1-1, with D possibly TRBD1 on 6 matching bases. Germline V lookup: CDR1 SEHNR, CDR2 FQNEAQ (reference sequence). V was trimmed by 1 base and J by 11 bases, leaving 17 bases between them. This CDR3 has 14 amino acids. The CDR3 coding sequence is TGTGCCAGCAGCTTAGAAGGGGCCGAGGGGGGGGCTTTCTTT. It translates to CASSLEGAEGGAFF.

This sequence joins TRBV11-2 and TRBJ1-4; 8 bases map to TRBD1. J was trimmed by 2 bases and V by 5 bases; bases with no gene match: 10. The germline V gene has CDR1 SGHAT and CDR2 FQNNGV. CDR3 length: 17 amino acids. This CDR3 is CASSARTGRLTNEKLFF. Here the CDR3 DNA reads TGTGCCAGCAGCGCCCGGACAGGGCGTCTGACTAATGAAAAACTGTTTTTT.

The chain links TRBV6-1 to TRBJ1-6; 8 bases agree with TRBD1. The CDR3 covers 13 residues. The junction had 7 bases not matched to a gene; V was cut back by 8 bases and J by 10 bases. Germline assignment: CDR1 MNHNS and CDR2 SASEGT. The CDR3 region is CASGTGGDSPLHF. The DNA of the CDR3 is TGTGCCAGCGGTACAGGGGGGGACTCACCCCTCCACTTT.

The V call is TRBV21-1, the J call TRBJ2-2; TRBD2, as called in the table, went unchecked against the DNA. TRBV21-1 is classified as a pseudogene. CDR3 length: 14 residues. The CDR3 DNA follows: TGTGCCAGAGTAAAGGCCAGGGAGGCCGGGGAGCTGTTTTTT. This gives the protein CARVKAREAGELFF.

The J gene is TRBJ2-6, the V gene TRBV7-2; a possible D gene is TRBD1 (6 bases). The germline V gene has CDR1 SGHTA and CDR2 FQGNSA. The CDR3 consists of 17 residues. V lost 2 bases and J lost 1, with 12 bases in between. This CDR3 is CASSLYPTGSGANVLTF. For the CDR3, the DNA is TGTGCCAGCAGCTTATACCCCACAGGGTCTGGGGCCAACGTCCTGACTTTC.

The chain uses TRBV28 and TRBJ2-7; 9 nucleotides match TRBD1. J gave up 2 bases and V 6 bases, and 5 bases lay outside the gene matches. The CDR3 spans 14 residues. CDR1 and CDR2 (germline): MDHEN, SYDVKM. The CDR3 DNA reads TGTGCCAGCAGGACAGGGGGAAGGACCTACGAGCAGTACTTC. It encodes CASRTGGRTYEQYF.

CDR3: CASSSLAGAHYNEQFF. CDR3 bases: TGTGCCAGCAGTTCCCTAGCGGGGGCACACTACAATGAGCAGTTCTTC. The chain carries TRBV27 and TRBJ2-1, with 10 bases identical to TRBD2. The junction had 6 bases not matched to a gene; V was cut back by 4 bases and J by 3 bases. This CDR3 has 16 residues. The germline V gene encodes CDR1 MNHEY and CDR2 SMNVEV (reference sequence).

In this sample, this clone turned up a few times. Relative to the germline gene, one junction end is altered; a read error may explain this. This sequence joins TRBV7-9 and TRBJ2-7, with D perhaps TRBD1 (6 bases). This CDR3 has 14 amino acids. Germline CDR1 and CDR2: SEHNR and FQNEAQ (reference sequence). The CDR3 spells CSSSLGGQPYEQYF. The CDR3 nucleotides read TGTTCCAGCAGCTTAGGAGGACAGCCCTACGAGCAGTACTTC.

The J gene is TRBJ2-5, the V gene TRBV5-4; D possibly corresponds to TRBD2 (5 bases). V was cut by 10 bases and J by 7 bases, with 20 bases left in between. Per the germline V gene, CDR1 is SGHNT and CDR2 is YYREEE (reference sequence). The CDR3 extends over 13 amino acids. The CDR3 sequence: CAPPRNPRGTQYF. In DNA, the CDR3 is TGTGCCCCACCTAGGAACCCCCGGGGGACCCAGTACTTC.

The chain carries TRBV2 and TRBJ1-2; no clear D gene. Per the germline V gene, CDR1 is SNHLY and CDR2 is FYNNEI. Trimming removed 6 bases from V and 0 bases from J, with 11 bases in between. This CDR3 is built from 14 residues. CDR3 nucleotides: TGTGCCAGCAGGGCAACCACGACTAACTATGGCTACACCTTC. Amino acid sequence: CASRATTTNYGYTF.

This clone has more than one count but fewer than ten. The chain is built from TRBV5-1 and TRBJ2-3, with 7 bases fitting TRBD2. Germline-derived CDR1 and CDR2 are SGHRS and YFSETQ. V trimming: 4 bases; J trimming: 1 base; junction bases outside the gene matches: 21. The length of the CDR3 is 20 residues. The chain's CDR3 is CASSPRQRRTSGTGTDTQYF. As DNA, the CDR3 is TGCGCCAGCAGCCCGCGGCAGCGCAGGACGAGCGGGACTGGCACAGATACGCAGTATTTT. Drawing the rest from reference TRBV5-1 and TRBJ2-3, the complete variable domain is KAGVTQTPRYLIKTRGQQVTLSCSPISGHRSVSWYQQTPGQGLQFLFEYFSETQRNKGNFPGRFSGRQFSNSRSEMNVSTLELGDSALYLCASSPRQRRTSGTGTDTQYFGPGTRLTVL.

The chain combines TRBV7-9 with TRBJ1-4; no clear D. This CDR3 is built from 12 residues. The germline gives CDR1 SEHNR, CDR2 FQNEAQ (reference sequence). Trimming removed 5 bases from V and 7 bases from J, with 8 bases in between. CDR3: CASSPSGEKLFF. In DNA, the CDR3 is TGTGCCAGCAGCCCCAGTGGTGAAAAACTGTTTTTT. Filled out from reference TRBV7-9 and TRBJ1-4, the complete variable domain reads DTGVSQNPRHKITKRGQNVTFRCDPISEHNRLYWYRQTLGQGPEFLTYFQNEAQLEKSRLLSDRFSAERPKGSFSTLEIQRTEQGDSAMYLCASSPSGEKLFFGSGTQLSVL.

This rearrangement joins TRBV27 to TRBJ1-5; TRBD1 might be the D (6 bases). The CDR3 consists of 14 residues. Germline-derived CDR1 and CDR2 are MNHEY and SMNVEV (reference sequence). V lost 3 bases and J lost 7, with 13 bases in between. Here the CDR3 reads CASSFAGARQPQHF. The CDR3 nucleotides read TGTGCCAGCAGTTTTGCAGGGGCTCGCCAGCCCCAGCATTTT.

The chain is built from TRBV5-1 and TRBJ2-6; tentative D call: TRBD2 (6 bases). This CDR3 is built from 19 residues. Germline V gives CDR1 SGHRS, CDR2 YFSETQ. The V gene lost 1 base and the J gene lost 2 bases, with 19 bases spanning the gap. CDR3 nucleotide sequence: TGCGCCAGCAGCTTGCAAACCCCGACTAGTTTCACTGGGGCCAACGTCCTGACTTTC. Translation gives CASSLQTPTSFTGANVLTF.

V usage is TRBV5-1 and J usage is TRBJ2-7, with 8 bases that match TRBD1. CDR1 and CDR2 (germline): SGHRS, YFSETQ. V lost 4 bases and J lost 2; bases outside the gene matches: 8. The length of the CDR3 is 15 residues. CDR3: CASSHSGTGAYEQYF. CDR3 in DNA: TGCGCCAGCAGCCACTCCGGGACAGGAGCCTACGAGCAGTACTTC. The whole variable domain, remainder taken from reference TRBV5-1 and TRBJ2-7, is KAGVTQTPRYLIKTRGQQVTLSCSPISGHRSVSWYQQTPGQGLQFLFEYFSETQRNKGNFPGRFSGRQFSNSRSEMNVSTLELGDSALYLCASSHSGTGAYEQYFGPGTRLTVT.